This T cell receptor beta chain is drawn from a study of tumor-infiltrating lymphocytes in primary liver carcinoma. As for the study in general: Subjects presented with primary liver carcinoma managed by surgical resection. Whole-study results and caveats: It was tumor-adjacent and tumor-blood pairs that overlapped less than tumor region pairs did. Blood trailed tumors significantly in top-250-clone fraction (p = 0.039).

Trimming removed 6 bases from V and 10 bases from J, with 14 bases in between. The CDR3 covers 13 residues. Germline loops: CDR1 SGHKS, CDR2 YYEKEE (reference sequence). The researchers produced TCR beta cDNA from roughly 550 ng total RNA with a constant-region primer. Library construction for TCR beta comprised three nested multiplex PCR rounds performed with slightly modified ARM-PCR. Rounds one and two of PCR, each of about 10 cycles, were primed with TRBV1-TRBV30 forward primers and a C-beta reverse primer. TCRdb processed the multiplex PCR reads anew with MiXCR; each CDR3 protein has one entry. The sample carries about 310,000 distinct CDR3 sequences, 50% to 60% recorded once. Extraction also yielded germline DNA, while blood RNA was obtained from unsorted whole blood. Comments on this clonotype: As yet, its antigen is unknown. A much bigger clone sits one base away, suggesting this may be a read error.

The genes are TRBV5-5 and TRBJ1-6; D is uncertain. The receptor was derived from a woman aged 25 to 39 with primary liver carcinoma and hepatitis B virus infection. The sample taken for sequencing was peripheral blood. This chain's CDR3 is CASIITAGSPLHF. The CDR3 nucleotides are TGTGCCAGCATCATAACGGCGGGCTCACCCCTCCACTTT.